This is a list of T cell receptor beta chains from one sample in a study of T cells after yellow fever vaccination. Using its own MiXCR run on the 5' RACE reads, TCRdb lists one record per CDR3 protein. The sample carries about 130,000 distinct CDR3 sequences, about 7.4% recorded once. The sequencing used CD4+ T cells sorted from PBMCs, collected 10 to 11 days after the first yellow fever vaccination. The receptor source for this set is a man between 18 and 35 years old who received the YFV17D yellow fever vaccine. Each CDR3 is given with its conserved first and last residue. D genes are given only for firm matches. Size tells how often a clone was seen (once, few, many) or the class of an expanded clone, and some rows leave it out.

abundance | j_gene | v_gene | d_gene | CDR3nt | CDR3aa
many | TRBJ1-1 | TRBV7-2 | TRBD1 | TGTGCCAGCAGCACCAGACAGGGGGAGGTTGAAGCTTTCTTT | CASSTRQGEVEAFF
many | TRBJ2-7 | TRBV11-2 | - | TGTGCCAGCACCCCAACATGGGGGGACTCCTACGAGCAGTACTTC | CASTPTWGDSYEQYF
many | TRBJ2-3 | TRBV3-1 | - | TGTGCCAGCAGCCAAGGGTTGGTAGCGGTCTCAGATACGCAGTATTTT | CASSQGLVAVSDTQYF
few | TRBJ2-2 | TRBV7-2 | TRBD2 | TGTGCCAGCAGCTTCCACGCTCTAGCGGGGGTCCCGGGCACCGGGGAGCTGTTTTTT | CASSFHALAGVPGTGELFF
many | TRBJ2-6 | TRBV29-1 | - | TGCAGCGCAGGGACTCTCGGCTCTGGGGCCAACGTCCTGACTTTC | CSAGTLGSGANVLTF
many | TRBJ2-3 | TRBV12-3/TRBV12-4 | TRBD2 | TGTGCCAGCAGTTTACGGGGGGGTAAGGATACGCAGTATTTT | CASSLRGGKDTQYF
many | TRBJ1-1 | TRBV6-2/TRBV6-3 | - | TGTGCCAGCAGTTCCTACACTGAAGCTTTCTTT | CASSSYTEAFF
many | TRBJ2-3 | TRBV7-8 | - | TGTGCCAGCAGCTCCCCACCCATTCCAGATACGCAGTATTTT | CASSSPPIPDTQYF
few | TRBJ2-2 | TRBV6-1 | - | TGTGCCAGCAATAGACTGTATAACACCGGGGAGCTGTTTTTT | CASNRLYNTGELFF
- | TRBJ1-3 | TRBV4-2 | - | TGTGCCAGCAGCCAAGATACATCAAACACCATATATTTT | CASSQDTSNTIYF
many | TRBJ1-1 | TRBV7-3 | - | TGTGCCAGCAGCTCGCGGGGGGGTAGGAACACTGAAGCTTTCTTT | CASSSRGGRNTEAFF
few | TRBJ2-7 | TRBV27 | TRBD1 | TGTGCCAGCAGTAACGACAGGGGCCCTTTTTCCTACGAGCAGTACTTC | CASSNDRGPFSYEQYF
many | TRBJ2-1 | TRBV19 | TRBD1 | TGTGCCAGTTCACAGGGGCAGGGGGCTTACAATGAGCAGTTCTTC | CASSQGQGAYNEQFF
few | TRBJ2-7 | TRBV7-2 | TRBD1 | TGTGCCAGCAGCTTGGGCAGGGGGCTCTACGAGCAGTACTTC | CASSLGRGLYEQYF
many | TRBJ2-3 | TRBV12-3/TRBV12-4 | TRBD1 | TGTGCCAGCACCCGGGACAGGGGGGGCCCAGATACGCAGTATTTT | CASTRDRGGPDTQYF
- | TRBJ2-2 | TRBV2 | - | TGTGCCAGCAGTGAAGTTGGGACCGGGGAGCTGTTTTTT | CASSEVGTGELFF
few | TRBJ1-4 | TRBV12-3/TRBV12-4 | - | TGTGCCAGCAGTTTAGGGCTTTTGGGGGCCGGTGAAAAACTGTTTTTT | CASSLGLLGAGEKLFF
- | TRBJ2-3 | TRBV19 | - | TGTGCCAGTAGTATCGGGGCGGACCCGGTCACAGATACGCAGTATTTT | CASSIGADPVTDTQYF
many | TRBJ2-3 | TRBV6-2/TRBV6-3 | - | TGTGCCAGCAGTCAGGGGCCCGACACAGATACGCAGTATTTT | CASSQGPDTDTQYF
many | TRBJ1-5 | TRBV19 | TRBD1 | TGTGCCAGTAGTACCCTGGACAGGATGGGACAATCAGCCCAGCATTTT | CASSTLDRMGQSAQHF
many | TRBJ2-2 | TRBV24-1 | - | TGTGCCCCACTCGACGCTAAGGGGACCCTCACCGGGGAGCTGTTTTTT | CAPLDAKGTLTGELFF
many | TRBJ2-7 | TRBV4-3 | - | TGCGCCAGCAGCCAAGATAGGTGGACTTACGAGCAGTACTTC | CASSQDRWTYEQYF
few | TRBJ2-7 | TRBV7-2 | TRBD1 | TGTGCCAGCGAGACAGGGGTCCACGAGCAGTACTTC | CASETGVHEQYF
many | TRBJ2-3 | TRBV1 | - | TGCACCAGCAGCCAAGCGGGACTAGCGGACAGCACAGATACGCAGTATTTT | CTSSQAGLADSTDTQYF
many | TRBJ1-1 | TRBV5-1 | - | TGCGCCAGCAGCTTGGAAAATCAGAAGCCTTTCTTT | CASSLENQKPFF
many | TRBJ1-3 | TRBV3-1 | - | TGTGCCAGCAGCCCAAGAGGGGGATGGGGGCACTCTGGAAACACCATATATTTT | CASSPRGGWGHSGNTIYF
- | TRBJ2-3 | TRBV7-2 | - | TGTGCCAGCAGCATACCCCCGGGCAGGCAGTATTTT | CASSIPPGRQYF
- | TRBJ1-5 | TRBV20-1 | - | TGCAGTGCTAGAGATCCCGGGAGGTACAGCAATCAGCCCCAGCATTTT | CSARDPGRYSNQPQHF
many | TRBJ2-1 | TRBV6-2/TRBV6-3 | TRBD2 | TGTGCCACAAGGACTAGCACGGGGAATGAGCAGTTCTTC | CATRTSTGNEQFF
- | TRBJ2-3 | TRBV5-1 | - | TGCGCCAGCAGCTTGGGCCTAGCTGACGGCACAGATACGCAGTATTTT | CASSLGLADGTDTQYF
many | TRBJ1-3 | TRBV7-8 | - | TGTGCCAGCGGACGGTTAGGGTCTGGAAACACCATATATTTT | CASGRLGSGNTIYF
few | TRBJ2-3 | TRBV18 | - | TGTGCCAGCTCACAAAACCAGGGACTCACAGATACGCAGTATTTT | CASSQNQGLTDTQYF
many | TRBJ2-3 | TRBV4-1 | - | TGCGCCAGCAGCCAAGAACCGCAGATCTATACGCAGTATTTT | CASSQEPQIYTQYF
many | TRBJ2-1 | TRBV12-3/TRBV12-4 | TRBD2 | TGTGCCAGCAGTTACTCTAGCGGGGGGTCGAATGAGCAGTTCTTC | CASSYSSGGSNEQFF
many | TRBJ2-7 | TRBV4-2 | TRBD2 | TGTGCCAGCAGCCAAGATCTCACTAGCGGGGTCTACGAGCAGTACTTC | CASSQDLTSGVYEQYF
many | TRBJ1-1 | TRBV12-3/TRBV12-4 | - | TGTGCCAGCGGCCGGGGGGGGAGGACTGAAGCTTTCTTT | CASGRGGRTEAFF
many | TRBJ2-5 | TRBV19 | - | TGTGCCAGTAGTATTTGGAAAGAGACCCAGTACTTC | CASSIWKETQYF
few | TRBJ2-3 | TRBV2 | - | TGTGCCAGCGGTCAAAACCCGACGCGCACAGATACGCAGTATTTT | CASGQNPTRTDTQYF
many | TRBJ1-2 | TRBV12-3/TRBV12-4 | - | TGTGCCAGCAGTTTTAGCAACTATGGCTACACCTTC | CASSFSNYGYTF
many | TRBJ1-2 | TRBV7-2 | - | TGTGCCAGCAGCTTATTGGGCGGAGATAACTATGGCTACACCTTC | CASSLLGGDNYGYTF
- | TRBJ2-7 | TRBV27 | TRBD2 | TGTGCCAGCACCACCGGGGGTAGCGGGGGGTACGAGCAGTACTTC | CASTTGGSGGYEQYF
many | TRBJ1-2 | TRBV5-1 | - | TGCGCCAGCAGCGCGGAGGACTATGGCTACACCTTC | CASSAEDYGYTF
- | TRBJ1-2 | TRBV3-1 | - | TGTGCCTCCTCCAAGCAGGTAAGCTATGGCTACACCTTC | CASSKQVSYGYTF
- | TRBJ2-5 | TRBV9 | TRBD1 | TGTGCCAGCAGCTTCGGGACAGGGGTCCGGGAGACCCAGTACTTC | CASSFGTGVRETQYF
many | TRBJ2-2 | TRBV6-1 | - | TGTGCCAGCAGTGCCGGGACTGCCTCCGGGGAGCTGTTTTTT | CASSAGTASGELFF
many | TRBJ2-5 | TRBV9 | - | TGTGCCAGCAGCCCTCACACGGGGACCCGGGGGACCCAGTACTTC | CASSPHTGTRGTQYF
once | TRBJ2-3 | TRBV4-2 | - | TGTGCCAGCAGCCGCGGGCTCCGCTGGGGAACAGATACGCAGTATTTT | CASSRGLRWGTDTQYF
many | TRBJ1-6 | TRBV10-3 | TRBD1 | TGTGCCATCAGTATCACAGGGGAGGATTCACCCCTCCACTTT | CAISITGEDSPLHF
many | TRBJ2-5 | TRBV7-2 | TRBD2 | TGTGCCAGCAGCACGGGACTAGCGGGGGCGAAACAAGAGACCCAGTACTTC | CASSTGLAGAKQETQYF
many | TRBJ2-1 | TRBV29-1 | - | TGCAGCGTTACGGGGGCCTTACAATACAATGAGCAGTTCTTC | CSVTGALQYNEQFF
many | TRBJ2-3 | TRBV6-1 | TRBD1 | TGTGCCAGCAGCCTTCGTTCCCCGGGACAGGGTTATGGGAATACGCAGTATTTT | CASSLRSPGQGYGNTQYF
many | TRBJ2-5 | TRBV20-1 | TRBD2 | TGCAGTGCTCAGACTAGCGGGGGTTGGGAGACCCAGTACTTC | CSAQTSGGWETQYF
- | TRBJ2-1 | TRBV5-1 | - | TGCGCCAGCAGCTGGGGGGCGGGGGCCTACAATGAGCAGTTCTTC | CASSWGAGAYNEQFF
many | TRBJ1-6 | TRBV10-3 | - | TGTGCCATCAGTGATCAGAATTCACCCCTCCACTTT | CAISDQNSPLHF
many | TRBJ1-5 | TRBV7-6 | TRBD1 | TGTGCCAGCAGCTCACCCCCCCAGGGGGCGGGACAGCCCCAGCATTTT | CASSSPPQGAGQPQHF